These T cell receptor beta chains were read from a single sample in a study of CD8+CD57+ T cells in acquired aplastic anemia. TCRdb passed the reads through MiXCR, listing each CDR3 protein once. The data hold approximately 170,000 distinct CDR3 sequences, with about 45% observed a single time. Sequenced sample: sorted CD4+, CD8+, or CD8+CD57+ T cells (not recorded which) from PBMCs. The receptors come from a human donor with aplastic anemia. Each CDR3 is given with its conserved first and last residue. A D gene is named only where the DNA matches it firmly. A row's size may be missing; if present it is once, few, many or a size class.

TGTGCCAGTGGACAAATTTATAATTCACCCCTCCACTTT | CASGQIYNSPLHF | many | TRBJ1-6 | . | TRBV19
TGTGCCAGCAGCGAAGCCCTAGCGGGGGGGCGCTCCTACAATGAGCAGTTCTTC | CASSEALAGGRSYNEQFF | . | TRBJ2-1 | TRBD2 | TRBV9
TGTGCCAGCAGCTTAATAGGGGATAGCAATCAGCCCCAGCATTTT | CASSLIGDSNQPQHF | many | TRBJ1-5 | . | TRBV7-6
TGTGCCAGCAGCGCGATCAATAGAGACAGCCAAGAGACCCAGTACTTC | CASSAINRDSQETQYF | many | TRBJ2-5 | . | TRBV11-3
TGCAGTGCTAGAGTAGCGGGGGGGCGGGTGGAGACCCAGTACTTC | CSARVAGGRVETQYF | . | TRBJ2-5 | TRBD2 | TRBV20-1
TGCAGCGTTGAAGATCGTAGGCAGCTAGTCGGCTCTGGAAACACCATATATTTT | CSVEDRRQLVGSGNTIYF | . | TRBJ1-3 | . | TRBV29-1
TGTGCCAGCAGCCAAAGTTTTGGTGGGGAAAAACTGTTTTTT | CASSQSFGGEKLFF | few | TRBJ1-4 | . | TRBV3-1
TGTGCCAGCAGTCCGACACAGGGGACTGAAGCTTTCTTT | CASSPTQGTEAFF | . | TRBJ1-1 | TRBD1 | TRBV10-3
TGTGCCAGCAGCTCCATGACAGGGGGAACCGGGGAGCTGTTTTTT | CASSSMTGGTGELFF | many | TRBJ2-2 | TRBD1 | TRBV5-6
TGCAGTGCTAGAGATGGGACGCGGGGGCCGAACAATGAGCAGTTCTTC | CSARDGTRGPNNEQFF | few | TRBJ2-1 | . | TRBV20-1
TGTGCCAGCAGCCAAGGGACAGGGGGGAAAACTGAAGCTTTCTTT | CASSQGTGGKTEAFF | once | TRBJ1-1 | TRBD1 | TRBV7-4
TGTGCCTGCAGTTCGCGACTAGCGGGGGCCACAGATACGCAGTATTTT | CACSSRLAGATDTQYF | . | TRBJ2-3 | TRBD2 | TRBV2
TGTGCCAGCAGCCTGATTTCCGGGAGCGTGAACATTCAGTACTTC | CASSLISGSVNIQYF | . | TRBJ2-4 | . | TRBV6-2/TRBV6-3
TGCAGTGCTTCCCGGGGGGGAATTGAGGCGATGCGCCGAGGCTACACCTTC | CSASRGGIEAMRRGYTF | . | TRBJ1-2 | . | TRBV20-1
TGTGCCAGCGGCACAACTAGCGGGTTTAGCACAGATACGCAGTATTTT | CASGTTSGFSTDTQYF | few | TRBJ2-3 | TRBD2 | TRBV28
TGTGCCAGTAGCCGTGAGACAGGACCAGCTAACTATGGCTACACCTTC | CASSRETGPANYGYTF | . | TRBJ1-2 | . | TRBV19
TGCGCCAGCAGCTTGGCGGGGACTCAAGATACGCAGTATTTT | CASSLAGTQDTQYF | many | TRBJ2-3 | . | TRBV5-1
TGTGCCACCAGCGGCGGGGGCAGGGCGAGTAATGAGCAGTTCTTC | CATSGGGRASNEQFF | . | TRBJ2-1 | . | TRBV24-1
TGTGCCAGCAGCACTAGCCTAGGGGCGCCCACAGATACGCAGTATTTT | CASSTSLGAPTDTQYF | many | TRBJ2-3 | . | TRBV11-1
TGTGCCAGTAGTGCCCACACGGGGTCTGGGGCCAACGTCCTGACTTTC | CASSAHTGSGANVLTF | many | TRBJ2-6 | . | TRBV19
TGCGCCAGCAGTCCAGACGGCGTAGAGCAGTACTTC | CASSPDGVEQYF | . | TRBJ2-7 | . | TRBV10-2
TGTGCCAGTAGTATCCGGATGGGGGGCGGCTACGAGCAGTACTTC | CASSIRMGGGYEQYF | . | TRBJ2-7 | . | TRBV19
TGTGCCAGCAGTTTGTCTAGCGGGGGGGCCGGTGAGCAGTTCTTC | CASSLSSGGAGEQFF | . | TRBJ2-1 | TRBD2 | TRBV2
TGTGCCACCAGAACAGGGTCCTTTAGCACAGATACGCAGTATTTT | CATRTGSFSTDTQYF | . | TRBJ2-3 | . | TRBV15
TGCAGCGTTGAAGATCTCGTTTCGGGGGGAAACGCCATATATTTT | CSVEDLVSGGNAIYF | . | TRBJ1-3 | . | TRBV29-1